A single sample gave rise to the 17 T cell receptor beta chains below, sequenced in a study of T cell repertoires in cytomegalovirus infection. Their specific antigens are unknown. TCRdb redid the calling of the reads with MiXCR, one entry per CDR3 protein. In the table there are around 900,000 distinct CDR3 sequences, 31% of which are singletons. The starting material was cultured CD8+ T cells from PBMCs, obtained from culture after CMV antigen stimulation. Receptors originate from a human donor in good health (CMV status not recorded). Some clones in this sample may be carry-over from other donors' samples.

There are a few counts of this clonotype. The rearrangement joins TRBV7-9 to TRBJ2-5; no firm D call. The V gene's germline CDR1 is SEHNR and CDR2 FQNEAQ (reference sequence). The CDR3 covers 16 residues. Trimming took off 5 bases at V and 0 bases at J, with 16 bases between the two ends. This chain's CDR3 is CASSLGWKRYQETQYF. The CDR3, as DNA: TGTGCCAGCAGCCTGGGGTGGAAAAGGTACCAAGAGACCCAGTACTTC.

The chain uses TRBV19 and TRBJ1-4; no clear D. Trimming took 2 bases from V and 0 from J, leaving 7 bases between them. The CDR3 is 15 residues long. The germline V gene has CDR1 LNHDA and CDR2 SQIVND (reference sequence). CDR3 bases: TGTGCCAGTAGTATATTCGGAGCAACTAATGAAAAACTGTTTTTT. This encodes CASSIFGATNEKLFF.

This sequence joins TRBV7-9 and TRBJ1-1; TRBD1 might be the D (5 bases). The germline V and J ends were trimmed by 3 bases and 2 bases, with 16 bases remaining between them. The germline V gene has CDR1 SEHNR and CDR2 FQNEAQ (reference sequence). The CDR3 covers 16 residues. Written as DNA, the CDR3 is TGTGCCAGCAGCTTCACGGCAGGGTCGGCAAACACTGAAGCTTTCTTT. This codes for CASSFTAGSANTEAFF.

This clonotype was observed a few times. The chain carries TRBV7-9 and TRBJ2-2; no reliable D call. Trimming removed 2 bases at V and 6 bases at J, with 13 bases between. This CDR3 has 15 amino acids. Germline values: CDR1 SEHNR, CDR2 FQNEAQ (reference sequence). DNA for the CDR3: TGTGCCAGCAGCTTAAAGGGCAGGTTTTCCGGGGAGCTGTTTTTT. Encoded protein: CASSLKGRFSGELFF.

This clonotype was seen ten or more times. The chain uses TRBV5-8 and TRBJ2-3; a possible D gene is TRBD1 (6 bases). The V end lost 4 bases, the J end lost 3 bases, and 18 bases lay between the germline ends. This CDR3 contains 16 residues. Germline lookup yields CDR1 SGHTS and CDR2 YDEGEE. CDR3 loop: CASSIRGLVGTDTQYF. The CDR3 bases are TGTGCCAGCAGCATCAGGGGCCTGGTTGGAACAGATACGCAGTATTTT.

This clonotype came up a few times. V and J are TRBV15 and TRBJ2-5, with 8 bases identical to TRBD2. J lost 5 bases, V lost 4 bases, and 6 bases had no gene match. The CDR3 is made up of 14 amino acids. Germline V gene sequence: CDR1 LNHNV, CDR2 YYDKDF (reference sequence). CDR3 in DNA: TGTGCCACCAGCACTCCCGGGGGGGGTGAGACCCAGTACTTC. Translated: CATSTPGGGETQYF.

Only one count was recorded for this clonotype. The chain carries TRBV27 and TRBJ2-3; D uncertain. This CDR3 is built from 11 residues. CDR1 is MNHEY and CDR2 is SMNVEV in the germline V gene (reference sequence). The V end was cut by 4 bases, the J end by 11 bases, with 10 bases between. The CDR3 nucleotides read TGTGCCAGCAGTTCCGAGATGAGGCAGTATTTT. Protein: CASSSEMRQYF.

This clonotype was recorded at least ten times. This chain joins TRBV7-2 and TRBJ2-3, with D possibly matching TRBD2 (5 bases). V was pared by 5 bases and J by 2 bases, with 11 bases between. The germline CDR1 and CDR2 sequences are SGHTA and FQGNSA. The CDR3 spans 14 residues. CDR3 DNA: TGTGCCAGCAGCCCAAGGACTCTCACAGATACGCAGTATTTT. Translation gives CASSPRTLTDTQYF.

The chain combines TRBV2 with TRBJ2-3, with D possibly being TRBD2 (5 bases). Germline V gives CDR1 SNHLY, CDR2 FYNNEI. Trimming took 5 bases from V and 3 from J, leaving 15 bases between them. The CDR3 runs 15 residues. CDR3 sequence (DNA): TGTGCCAGCAGTCCCGTTGAGGGTGGGACAGATACGCAGTATTTT. This encodes CASSPVEGGTDTQYF.

The V and J genes are TRBV6-5 and TRBJ1-1; unclear D gene. The CDR3 extends over 13 amino acids. Germline V lookup: CDR1 MNHEY, CDR2 SVGAGI. Trimming removed 2 bases from V and 4 bases from J, with 8 bases in between. The CDR3 loop is CASSYPPGTEAFF. CDR3 nucleotide sequence: TGTGCCAGCAGTTACCCCCCCGGCACTGAAGCTTTCTTT.

The V gene is TRBV19, the J gene TRBJ2-3; 12 bases are shared with TRBD2. The germline V gene encodes CDR1 LNHDA and CDR2 SQIVND (reference sequence). The CDR3 has 17 residues. V was pared by 5 bases and J by 0 bases, with 6 bases of the junction left unmatched. Here the CDR3 reads CASSPYGLAGSTDTQYF. CDR3 coding DNA: TGTGCCAGTAGTCCCTACGGACTAGCGGGGAGCACAGATACGCAGTATTTT.

This clonotype came up a few times. The V gene is TRBV7-9, the J gene TRBJ1-3; TRBD1 aligns across 8 bases. Germline trimming cut 7 bases from V and 0 bases from J; bases unmatched to any gene: 8. The CDR3 extends over 16 amino acids. Germline V gene sequence: CDR1 SEHNR, CDR2 FQNEAQ (reference sequence). The DNA for the CDR3 is TGTGCCAGCAACACCGGGACAGGTGACTCTGGAAACACCATATATTTT. Translating it yields CASNTGTGDSGNTIYF.

This clonotype has a single count. Here the CDR3 DNA reads TGCGCCAGCAGCCAAGATTCCCTACAGGGAGGAACTGAAGCTTTCTTT. Protein product: CASSQDSLQGGTEAFF. The V and J genes are TRBV4-3 and TRBJ1-1; weak D call: TRBD1 (6 bases). CDR1 is LGHNA and CDR2 is YSLEER in the germline V gene. V was clipped by 0 bases and J by 5 bases, with 16 bases between them. The CDR3 has 16 residues.

The rearrangement joins TRBV5-6 to TRBJ2-3; D is tentatively TRBD1 or TRBD2 (5 bases each). Germline-derived CDR1 and CDR2 are SGHDT and YYEEEE. V dropped 6 bases and J dropped 2 bases, with 16 bases sitting between them. The CDR3 has 15 residues. CDR3 in amino acids: CASTSRQTNTDTQYF. In DNA, the CDR3 is TGTGCCAGCACCAGTAGACAGACTAACACAGATACGCAGTATTTT.

This clonotype has at least ten counts. V gene TRBV7-3 combines with J gene TRBJ2-3; D remains unclear. The ends were cut back, 1 base at V and 0 bases at J, with 14 bases in the middle. Germline CDR1 and CDR2: SGHTA and FQGTGA. The CDR3 runs 17 residues. The CDR3 is CASSLNPGLTSTDTQYF. The CDR3 DNA reads TGTGCCAGCAGCTTAAACCCCGGCCTGACTAGCACAGATACGCAGTATTTT.

The chain links TRBV2 to TRBJ1-1, with 8 bases fitting TRBD1. Unmatched junction bases numbered 12, after V lost 4 bases and J lost 8 bases. CDR3 size: 15 residues. Germline loops: CDR1 SNHLY, CDR2 FYNNEI. CDR3 protein: CASSGTRPGTGEAFF. For the CDR3, the DNA is TGTGCCAGCAGTGGAACCCGTCCCGGGACAGGAGAAGCTTTCTTT.

The table lists this clonotype with a few counts. The genes are TRBV5-4 and TRBJ2-1; TRBD1 is a possible D gene (5 bases). The V and J ends lost 5 bases and 4 bases respectively, with 16 bases between them. The CDR3 extends over 15 amino acids. Germline CDR1 is SGHNT and CDR2 is YYREEE (reference sequence). CDR3 nucleotide sequence: TGTGCCAGCAGGACGACTCCCCAGGGATACAATGAGCAGTTCTTC. The encoded protein is CASRTTPQGYNEQFF.